The present T cell receptor beta chain was sequenced within a study of blood T cell repertoires in COVID-19. Study at large: In each case, the material was cDNA or gDNA derived from T cells, B-cell-depleted T cells, or PBMCs.

Repertoires were generated with immunoSEQ multiplex PCR, while TCRdb's copy carries only in-frame clones and drops some. The repertoire holds hundreds of thousands of clones, with more than 70% as singletons. V gave up 5 bases and J gave up 0 bases, with 11 bases separating them. The CDR3 loop spans 14 amino acids. Germline assignment: CDR1 SGHNT and CDR2 YYREEE (reference sequence). This TCR derives from a woman between 50 and 59 years old who had recovered from COVID-19. The sequencing input was peripheral blood. The gene calls are TRBV5-4 and TRBJ1-1; weak D call: TRBD1 (6 bases). CDR3 region: CASRLKGVNTEAFF. CDR3 sequence (DNA): TGTGCCAGCAGACTTAAGGGGGTGAACACTGAAGCTTTCTTT.